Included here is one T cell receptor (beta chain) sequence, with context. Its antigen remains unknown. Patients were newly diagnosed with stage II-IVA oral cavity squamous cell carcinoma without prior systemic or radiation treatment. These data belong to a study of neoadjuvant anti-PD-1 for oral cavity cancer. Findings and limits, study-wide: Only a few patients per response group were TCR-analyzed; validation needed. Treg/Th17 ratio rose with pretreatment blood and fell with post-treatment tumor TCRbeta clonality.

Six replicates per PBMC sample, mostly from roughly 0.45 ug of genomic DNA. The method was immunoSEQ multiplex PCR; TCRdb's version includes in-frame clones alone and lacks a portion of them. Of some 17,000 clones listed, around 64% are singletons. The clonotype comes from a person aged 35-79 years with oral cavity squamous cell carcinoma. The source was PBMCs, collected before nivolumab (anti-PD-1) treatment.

The CDR3: CASSYFGTSSYEQYF. CDR3 bases: TGTGCCAGCAGTTACTTTGGGACCTCATCCTACGAGCAGTACTTC. The V and J genes are TRBV6-5 and TRBJ2-7; D tentatively fits TRBD1 or TRBD2 (5 bases each). This CDR3 has 15 amino acids. V shed 1 base and J shed 1 base, with 11 bases lying between them. The germline CDR1 and CDR2 sequences are MNHEY and SVGAGI.